A selection of T cell receptor beta chains follows, all from one sample in a study of blood T cell repertoires in COVID-19. Data came from immunoSEQ multiplex PCR; TCRdb stores just in-frame clones and leaves some out. The data hold 100,000 or so clones, with 85% observed a single time. The source material was peripheral blood. Receptors originate from a woman in her seventies with active or convalescent COVID-19. The CDR3 runs from the conserved cysteine through the conserved F or W. D genes are given only for firm matches. Size tells how often a clone was seen (once, few, many) or the class of an expanded clone, and some rows leave it out.

v_call,j_call,d_call,clone_size,cdr3_nt,cdr3_aa
TRBV30,TRBJ1-5,.,once,TGTGCCTGGAATTCCGGGGGGTATCAGCCCCAGCATTTT,CAWNSGGYQPQHF
TRBV6-5,TRBJ2-1,TRBD2,.,TGTGCCAGCAGTTACGACGGGACTAGAGCGGGCAATGAGCAGTTCTTC,CASSYDGTRAGNEQFF
TRBV28,TRBJ1-1,.,once,TGTGCCAGCAGTTCCGCAGGGACAAACACTGAAGCTTTCTTT,CASSSAGTNTEAFF
TRBV29-1,TRBJ1-5,.,.,TGCGGCGTTGGGGCGGGGAGCAATCAGCCCCAGCATTTT,CGVGAGSNQPQHF
TRBV7-2,TRBJ2-7,.,.,TGTGCCAGCAGCTTAGCAGCTAGCAGGGAGCAGTACTTC,CASSLAASREQYF
TRBV7-2,TRBJ2-1,TRBD2,.,TGTGCCAGCAGCTTAGCGGGTACCGGGACTAGGGGGAGTGTGGTTGAGCAGTTCTTC,CASSLAGTGTRGSVVEQFF
TRBV27,TRBJ2-2,TRBD1,.,TGTGCCAGCAGCCCCGGGACAGGTCCATATTACACCGGGGAGCTGTTTTTT,CASSPGTGPYYTGELFF
TRBV10-3,TRBJ2-2,.,.,TGTGCCATCAGACCTACGAACACCGGGGAGCTGTTTTTT,CAIRPTNTGELFF
TRBV7-9,TRBJ2-7,.,.,TGTGCCGCCACGGTCGGGGACTCCTACGAGCAGTACTTC,CAATVGDSYEQYF
TRBV5-5,TRBJ2-5,TRBD2,.,TGTGCCAGCAGCTTGGAAGGGACTAGGCGACAAGAGACCCAGTACTTC,CASSLEGTRRQETQYF
TRBV20-1,TRBJ2-7,TRBD2,.,TGCAGTGCTAGTCTCCCCCCTAGCGGGGGGGCCCCCTACGAGCAGTACTTC,CSASLPPSGGAPYEQYF
TRBV12-5,TRBJ1-2,.,.,TGTGCTAGTGGTTTGTGGCCCCGCTCGAACTATGGCTACACCTTC,CASGLWPRSNYGYTF
TRBV6-5,TRBJ2-3,TRBD1,.,TGTGCCACCACAGGGGACAGCACAGATACGCAGTATTTT,CATTGDSTDTQYF
TRBV7-8,TRBJ1-1,.,.,TGTGCCAGCAGCTCCGCAGGGCGTGAAGCTTTCTTT,CASSSAGREAFF
TRBV19,TRBJ2-3,.,.,TGTGCCAGTAGTATCATGGAGGGACTCACAGATACGCAGTATTTT,CASSIMEGLTDTQYF
TRBV18,TRBJ2-2,TRBD2,.,TGTGCCAGCTCACCATCCCTCGGGACTAGCGGGAGCGGGGAGCTGTTTTTT,CASSPSLGTSGSGELFF
TRBV6-2/TRBV6-3,TRBJ1-3,.,.,TGTGCCAGCAGTACTTTCTTGGGGCCGTCGACTGGAAACACCATATATTTT,CASSTFLGPSTGNTIYF
TRBV13,TRBJ1-5,.,.,TGTGCCAGCAGCTTTAACAGGGTTCAGCCCCAGCATTTT,CASSFNRVQPQHF
TRBV30,TRBJ1-1,.,.,TGTGCCTGGGGCGGGGGTTACGCTGAAGCTTTCTTT,CAWGGGYAEAFF
TRBV18,TRBJ1-1,TRBD1,.,TGTGCCAGCTCCCCGGGACAGGGCAAAGTGAACACTGAAGCTTTCTTT,CASSPGQGKVNTEAFF
TRBV19,TRBJ2-4,.,.,TGTGCCAGTAGTATAACGGCGGGGTACGAAAACATTCAGTACTTC,CASSITAGYENIQYF
TRBV7-2,TRBJ2-1,TRBD2,.,TGTGCCAGCAGCTTAGGTGGGAGCGGGAGCTACAATGAGCAGTTCTTC,CASSLGGSGSYNEQFF
TRBV7-7,TRBJ1-2,TRBD1,.,TGTGCTAGCAGCACCCGATCCGGGACAGGGCTAAACTATGGCTACACCTTC,CASSTRSGTGLNYGYTF
TRBV27,TRBJ2-3,TRBD2,.,TGTGCCAGCAGTTTAGGAGCGGGAGCCACAGATACGCAGTATTTT,CASSLGAGATDTQYF
TRBV4-1,TRBJ2-4,.,few,TGCGCCAGCAGCCAAGAATGGCAGGGGTATGTTGACATTCAGTACTTC,CASSQEWQGYVDIQYF
TRBV25-1,TRBJ1-1,.,once,TGTGCCAGCAGAAGGGGGATGAACACTGAAGCTTTCTTT,CASRRGMNTEAFF
TRBV6-2/TRBV6-3,TRBJ2-7,.,.,TGTGCCAGCAGTTACTCGAGGGGGGAGGGCGAGCAGTACTTC,CASSYSRGEGEQYF
TRBV7-2,TRBJ2-7,.,.,TGTGCCAGCAGCCCGAGAGGATCCGAGCAGTACTTC,CASSPRGSEQYF
TRBV23-1,TRBJ1-5,TRBD1,.,TGCGCCAGCAGTCAATCACTCGGACAGGGTAATCAGCCCCAGCATTTT,CASSQSLGQGNQPQHF
TRBV6-5,TRBJ1-6,.,once,TGTGCCAGCAGTTTGCAGGGACAAGGGAATTCACCCCTCCACTTT,CASSLQGQGNSPLHF
TRBV5-1,TRBJ1-1,.,.,TGCGCCAGCAGCTGGCAATCCGGGGACACTGAAGCTTTCTTT,CASSWQSGDTEAFF
TRBV20-1,TRBJ1-2,.,.,TGCAGTGCTAGTCTGCAGGGGTCAGGCTACACCTTC,CSASLQGSGYTF
TRBV7-2,TRBJ1-4,.,.,TGTGCCAGCAGCTTAGCGGAGGGGGGGCATCTGTTTTTT,CASSLAEGGHLFF
TRBV7-8,TRBJ1-1,TRBD1,.,TGTGCCAGCAGCTTAAGTGGGACAGAGAACACTGAAGCTTTCTTT,CASSLSGTENTEAFF
TRBV6-6,TRBJ1-2,.,.,TGTGCCACGAGTCAGGTACCTAACTATGGCTACACCTTC,CATSQVPNYGYTF
TRBV6-4,TRBJ1-1,.,once,TGTGCCAGCAGTGACAGCCCCGGGACTCAAGCTTTCTTT,CASSDSPGTQAFF
TRBV11-2,TRBJ2-2,.,.,TGTGCCAGCAACCTGGCCCTGAACACCGGGGAGCTGTTTTTT,CASNLALNTGELFF
TRBV6-5,TRBJ2-1,.,.,TGTGCCAGCAGTTGGGGTAGTCCCCTCGGGGGAGAGCAGTTCTTC,CASSWGSPLGGEQFF
TRBV19,TRBJ1-5,.,.,TGTGCCAGTACTACCGGTCCTACGGGGAGCAATCAGCCCCAGCATTTT,CASTTGPTGSNQPQHF
TRBV18,TRBJ2-7,TRBD1,.,TGTGCCAGCTCGCCCGGACAGGGCGGTACCTACGAGCAGTACTTC,CASSPGQGGTYEQYF
TRBV9,TRBJ2-1,.,.,TGTGCCAGCAGCCTGGCGGGTAGCTCCTACAATGAGCAGTTCTTC,CASSLAGSSYNEQFF
TRBV10-1,TRBJ1-1,.,few,TGCGCCAACGCAGGGGTGGGGGCTTTCTTT,CANAGVGAFF
TRBV14,TRBJ2-7,TRBD2,.,TGTGCCAGCAGCCAAGGACTAGCGGGAGCAGAGCAGTACTTC,CASSQGLAGAEQYF
TRBV27,TRBJ1-2,TRBD1,.,TGTGCCAGCAGTTTTTTGGGACAGGGGCCTCCTGGCTACACCTTC,CASSFLGQGPPGYTF
TRBV7-3,TRBJ2-3,TRBD2,.,TGTGCCAGCAGCCTGGGACTAGCCTACACAGATACGCAGTATTTT,CASSLGLAYTDTQYF
TRBV28,TRBJ2-6,TRBD1,.,TGTGCCAGCAGGAGACAGGGGACCCTTTCTGGGGCCAACGTCCTGACTTTC,CASRRQGTLSGANVLTF
TRBV9,TRBJ1-3,.,.,TGTGCCAGCAGCGCCCGAGAGGGCTCTGGAAACACCATATATTTT,CASSAREGSGNTIYF
TRBV29-1,TRBJ1-2,.,.,TGCAGCACCCGGACAGAGAACTATGGCTACACCTTC,CSTRTENYGYTF
TRBV7-2,TRBJ1-2,.,.,TGTGCCAGCAGCTTAGGCGGGACCGCGAACTATGGCTACACCTTC,CASSLGGTANYGYTF
TRBV28,TRBJ2-5,.,.,TGTGCCAGCAGTCGAGGGGGCGGGGAAGAGACCCAGTACTTC,CASSRGGGEETQYF